These 14 T cell receptor beta chains were all obtained from the same sample, sequenced in a study of blood T cell repertoires in COVID-19. Repertoires were generated with immunoSEQ multiplex PCR, while TCRdb's copy carries only in-frame clones and drops some. The table includes roughly 200,000 clones, 86% detected once. Input material: PBMCs or T cells enriched from blood (not recorded which). The receptor source for this set is a man aged 40-50 years with acute COVID-19.

This sequence joins TRBV7-8 and TRBJ1-2; weak D call: TRBD1 (5 bases). CDR1 and CDR2 (germline): SGHVS, FQNEAQ. CDR3 length: 13 residues. V lost 3 bases to trimming and J lost 4 bases, with 9 bases between them. Written as DNA, the CDR3 is TGTGCCAGCAGCTTGGGGGGTTCCTATGGCTACACCTTC. Amino acid sequence: CASSLGGSYGYTF.

The V gene is TRBV7-2, the J gene TRBJ1-2, with 9 bases that match TRBD1. The germline V gene encodes CDR1 SGHTA and CDR2 FQGNSA. The CDR3 length is 16 residues. The V and J ends lost 1 base and 6 bases, in that order; junction bases with no gene match: 9. CDR3 protein: CASSLGSGQGPNGYTF. For the CDR3, the DNA is TGTGCCAGCAGCTTAGGTTCGGGACAGGGCCCAAATGGCTACACCTTC.

The sample holds one count of this clone. This chain uses TRBV5-4 with TRBJ2-1, with TRBD2 matching 10 bases. The length of the CDR3 is 16 residues. Germline CDR1 SGHNT, CDR2 YYREEE (reference sequence). The trim removed 5 bases at V and 7 bases at J, leaving 12 bases unmatched. CDR3 region: CASRYYTSGTINEQFF. CDR3 in DNA: TGTGCCAGCAGATATTATACTAGCGGGACGATAAATGAGCAGTTCTTC.

The chain is built from TRBV2 and TRBJ2-7; TRBD1 is a possible D gene (5 bases). Germline-derived CDR1 and CDR2 are SNHLY and FYNNEI. Trimming pared 6 bases from V and 4 bases from J, leaving 10 bases between. This CDR3 is 12 amino acids long. The CDR3 spells CASRQDSYEQYF. The DNA for the CDR3 is TGTGCCAGCAGGCAAGACAGTTACGAGCAGTACTTC.

The chain combines TRBV7-3 with TRBJ2-2; 11 bases agree with TRBD2. V was clipped by 6 bases and J by 5 bases; unmatched bases: 8. The V gene's germline CDR1 is SGHTA and CDR2 FQGTGA. The CDR3 loop spans 16 amino acids. CDR3 in amino acids: CASSLDSGRETGELFF. In DNA form, the CDR3 reads TGTGCCAGCAGTTTGGATAGCGGGAGGGAAACCGGGGAGCTGTTTTTT.

This clone came up a few times. The V and J genes are TRBV6-5 and TRBJ2-5; D possibly corresponds to TRBD1 (6 bases). Per the germline V gene, CDR1 is MNHEY and CDR2 is SVGAGI. Trimming removed 5 bases from V and 3 bases from J, with 16 bases in between. This CDR3 contains 15 residues. The CDR3 DNA sequence: TGTGCCAGCAGTCACAACAGGGACGGTAAAGAGACCCAGTACTTC. Its translation: CASSHNRDGKETQYF.

The rearrangement links TRBV27 to TRBJ2-5, with D maybe TRBD2 (5 bases). This CDR3 comprises 13 residues. V was clipped by 3 bases and J by 4 bases, with 9 bases between them. Germline CDR1 reads MNHEY; CDR2 reads SMNVEV (reference sequence). The CDR3 DNA is TGTGCCAGCAGTTTCCTAGCTAGAGAGACCCAGTACTTC. Residues: CASSFLARETQYF.

V usage is TRBV6-1 and J usage is TRBJ1-4; D remains ambiguous. The CDR3 has 14 amino acids. The germline V gene has CDR1 MNHNS and CDR2 SASEGT. The V end was cut by 2 bases, the J end by 5 bases, with 9 bases between. CDR3 amino acids: CASSETTLNEKLFF. The CDR3 nucleotides read TGTGCCAGCAGTGAAACGACACTCAATGAAAAACTGTTTTTT.

This clone was seen a few times. The gene calls are TRBV9 and TRBJ2-2; 11 nucleotides align to TRBD1. This CDR3 comprises 17 residues. The germline gives CDR1 SGDLS, CDR2 YYNGEE. V was clipped by 1 base and J by 7 bases; unmatched bases: 9. CDR3 nucleotides: TGTGCCAGCAGCGTACGACCCGGGACAGGGGGAGGCGGGGAGCTGTTTTTT. Translating gives CASSVRPGTGGGGELFF.

In its sample, this clone was seen a few times. The chain has TRBV11-1 and TRBJ2-5; 8 nucleotides align to TRBD2. Germline-derived CDR1 and CDR2 are SGHAT and FQDESV (reference sequence). Losses at the gene ends were 7 bases for V and 2 bases for J; bases not matched to a gene: 12. The CDR3 is made up of 16 amino acids. In nucleotides, the CDR3 is TGTGCCAGCACCCTGGGGAGCGGGAGCGAACAAGAGACCCAGTACTTC. Protein product: CASTLGSGSEQETQYF. Looking up the rest from reference TRBV11-1 and TRBJ2-5 gives the full variable domain: EAEVAQSPRYKITEKSQAVAFWCDPISGHATLYWYRQILGQGPELLVQFQDESVVDDSQLPKDRFSAERLKGVDSTLKIQPAELGDSAMYLCASTLGSGSEQETQYFGPGTRLLVL.

Concerning this clone: Other DNA sequences within the sample encode an identical CDR3. This rearrangement joins TRBV5-1 to TRBJ1-2, with D unclear. The CDR3 covers 12 residues. Trimming left V 5 bases short and J 4 bases short, with 9 bases between. Germline CDR1 and CDR2: SGHRS and YFSETQ. The CDR3 DNA follows: TGCGCCAGCAGGGCGGTGGGCTATGGCTACACCTTC. Translating gives CASRAVGYGYTF. Based on the CDR3 plus reference TRBV5-1 and TRBJ1-2, the full variable domain is KAGVTQTPRYLIKTRGQQVTLSCSPISGHRSVSWYQQTPGQGLQFLFEYFSETQRNKGNFPGRFSGRQFSNSRSEMNVSTLELGDSALYLCASRAVGYGYTFGSGTRLTVV.

This clone was observed a few times. The chain combines TRBV7-9 with TRBJ2-4, with 8 nucleotides matching TRBD1. The CDR3 extends over 18 amino acids. After removal of 5 bases from V and 5 bases from J, the junction contained 17 bases not matched to a gene. The germline V gene has CDR1 SEHNR and CDR2 FQNEAQ (reference sequence). The CDR3 protein is CASSLWQGALKSENIQYF. Written as DNA, the CDR3 is TGTGCCAGCAGCCTATGGCAGGGGGCGCTGAAAAGTGAAAACATTCAGTACTTC.

The chain has TRBV11-2 and TRBJ2-1; TRBD2 matches at 8 bases. CDR1 is SGHAT and CDR2 is FQNNGV in the germline V gene. This CDR3 is built from 17 residues. V shed 0 bases, J shed 0 bases, and the junction held 4 bases outside the gene matches. The CDR3 DNA reads as TGTGCCAGCAGCTTAGAATTAGCGGGGAGCTCCTACAATGAGCAGTTCTTC. Protein: CASSLELAGSSYNEQFF.

The V call is TRBV6-5, the J call TRBJ2-1, with 7 nucleotides matching TRBD2. V dropped 7 bases and J dropped 15; count of bases not matched to a gene: 12. The germline gives CDR1 MNHEY, CDR2 SVGAGI. The CDR3 has 12 residues. CDR3 coding DNA: TGTGCCAGCACCTATGGGGGGGAGGGCCGGTTCTTC. Amino acid sequence: CASTYGGEGRFF.